A single sample is the source of the 19 T cell receptor beta chains below, sequenced in a study of T cell responses to AZD1222 COVID-19 vaccine. The assay was immunoSEQ multiplex PCR, and TCRdb's table has in-frame clones only and misses some. This table holds around 160,000 clones, roughly 94% found once. The sequencing used peripheral blood, collected 28 days after the second AZD1222 dose. Receptor source: an adult who received the AZD1222 COVID-19 vaccine.

The J gene is TRBJ1-1, the V gene TRBV19; 9 bases are a match to TRBD1. The V gene's germline CDR1 is LNHDA and CDR2 SQIVND (reference sequence). V lost 4 bases to trimming and J lost 11 bases; unmatched junction nucleotides: 8. The CDR3 has 13 residues. In DNA form, the CDR3 reads TGTGCCAGTAGTACAATACAGGGGGCTGGGGCTTTCTTT. Its translation is CASSTIQGAGAFF.

The V and J genes are TRBV6-1 and TRBJ2-5; the D is unclear. Germline V gives CDR1 MNHNS, CDR2 SASEGT. CDR3 length: 13 amino acids. V gave up 1 base and J gave up 6 bases, with 9 bases separating them. The CDR3 bases are TGTGCCAGCAGTGAAGAGTTTAGGCAGACCCAGTACTTC. It encodes CASSEEFRQTQYF.

This CDR3 reads CSASRGTNTGELFF. CDR3 bases: TGCAGTGCTAGTCGGGGGACGAACACCGGGGAGCTGTTTTTT. The V gene is TRBV20-1, the J gene TRBJ2-2, with a possible D match to TRBD2 (6 bases). The CDR3 has 14 amino acids. The V end lost 3 bases, the J end lost 0 bases, and 8 bases lay between the germline ends. Germline loops: CDR1 DFQATT, CDR2 SNEGSKA (reference sequence).

This clone was counted only a few times. The CDR3 spells CALREGGQETQYF. CDR3 nucleotides: TGTGCCCTCCGAGAGGGCGGGCAAGAGACCCAGTACTTC. The chain links TRBV2 to TRBJ2-5; maybe TRBD2 (5 bases). The V gene's germline CDR1 is SNHLY and CDR2 FYNNEI. The CDR3 totals 13 residues. V lost 11 bases, J lost 2 bases, and 15 bases lay in between.

The CDR3 sequence is CASSLGGTRGETQYF. CDR3 bases: TGTGCCAGCAGCTTGGGGGGGACTAGGGGTGAGACCCAGTACTTC. This sequence joins TRBV5-4 and TRBJ2-5; 8 nucleotides line up with TRBD2. Germline V gene sequence: CDR1 SGHNT, CDR2 YYREEE (reference sequence). The CDR3 is 15 amino acids. The V segment lost 0 bases and the J segment 5 bases; nucleotides outside the gene matches: 6.

Details on this clone: Other DNA sequences in this sample translate to the same CDR3. This rearrangement joins TRBV7-9 to TRBJ2-1; TRBD2 matches at 9 bases. V shed 1 base and J 3 bases; nucleotides not matched to a gene: 1. The CDR3 extends over 15 amino acids. The germline CDR1 and CDR2 sequences are SEHNR and FQNEAQ (reference sequence). CDR3 sequence (DNA): TGTGCCAGCAGCTTAGAACTAGCGGGCTACAATGAGCAGTTCTTC. Protein: CASSLELAGYNEQFF.

J is TRBJ1-2 and V is TRBV7-9; D may be TRBD1 (5 bases). Per the germline V gene, CDR1 is SEHNR and CDR2 is FQNEAQ (reference sequence). The CDR3 loop spans 13 amino acids. V lost 5 bases, J lost 10 bases, and 17 bases lay in between. The CDR3 region has the DNA TGTGCCAGCAGCCCGCCATGGGGGGTGGACTACACCTTC. Translation gives CASSPPWGVDYTF.

The CDR3 DNA is TGTGCCAGTTCGCGCGGGAGTATAGTAACCGGGGAGCTGTTTTTT. It encodes CASSRGSIVTGELFF. The rearrangement uses TRBV19 and TRBJ2-2; 7 positions agree with TRBD2. The trim removed 8 bases at V and 5 bases at J, leaving 11 bases unmatched. The CDR3 runs to 15 residues. Germline lookup yields CDR1 LNHDA and CDR2 SQIVND (reference sequence).

This clone was recorded only once. The chain has TRBV28 and TRBJ1-2; TRBD1 matches at 8 bases. This CDR3 comprises 14 residues. The V gene end was trimmed by 4 bases and the J gene end by 8 bases; junction bases not matched to a gene: 9. CDR1 and CDR2 from the germline V gene are MDHEN and SYDVKM. The CDR3 DNA sequence: TGTGCCAGCAGTTATCCGGGACAGGAAACGGGCTACACCTTC. It specifies CASSYPGQETGYTF.

The chain links TRBV2 to TRBJ1-2; weak D call: TRBD1 (6 bases). CDR1 and CDR2 from the germline V gene are SNHLY and FYNNEI. The CDR3 has 14 residues. Trimming left V 3 bases short and J 8 bases short, with 16 bases between. The CDR3 DNA is TGTGCCAGCAGTGATGTGGGGACACCGAACGGCTACACCTTC. Its translation: CASSDVGTPNGYTF.

This clone was observed once. This chain links TRBV5-6 with TRBJ2-5, with a possible D match to TRBD1 (6 bases). Per the germline V gene, CDR1 is SGHDT and CDR2 is YYEEEE. The CDR3 sequence is 14 residues long. Trimming removed 2 bases from V and 2 bases from J, with 10 bases in between. CDR3 residues: CASSFTGRQETQYF. The DNA for the CDR3 is TGTGCCAGCAGCTTTACAGGGCGTCAAGAGACCCAGTACTTC.

The chain joins TRBV6-5 to TRBJ1-1, with D possibly matching TRBD1 (5 bases). CDR1 MNHEY and CDR2 SVGAGI come from the germline V gene. There are 15 residues in the CDR3. V was pared by 7 bases and J by 3 bases, with 18 bases between. In nucleotides, the CDR3 is TGTGCCAGCAATTCCCTCCCTTTAGGGGACACTGAAGCTTTCTTT. It specifies CASNSLPLGDTEAFF.

The chain uses TRBV7-2 and TRBJ2-1; 11 bases line up with TRBD2. The V and J ends lost 5 bases and 4 bases, in that order; junction bases with no gene match: 4. The CDR3 has 15 residues. CDR1 SGHTA and CDR2 FQGNSA come from the germline V gene. The CDR3 region has the DNA TGTGCCAGCAGCAGGACTAGCGGGTTATACAATGAGCAGTTCTTC. Residues: CASSRTSGLYNEQFF. Together with reference TRBV7-2 and TRBJ2-1, the CDR3 gives the full variable domain: GAGVSQSPSNKVTEKGKDVELRCDPISGHTALYWYRQSLGQGLEFLIYFQGNSAPDKSGLPSDRFSAERTGGSVSTLTIQRTQQEDSAVYLCASSRTSGLYNEQFFGPGTRLTVL.

The rearrangement joins TRBV7-2 to TRBJ2-7; 13 nucleotides match TRBD2. CDR1 and CDR2 (germline): SGHTA, FQGNSA. CDR3 length: 14 residues. With V trimmed by 1 base and J by 7 bases, 1 base remained unmatched. CDR3 nucleotide sequence: TGTGCCAGCAGCTTAGTACTAGCGGGGGGGGAGCAGTACTTC. Encoded protein: CASSLVLAGGEQYF. The full variable domain, its missing parts supplied by reference TRBV7-2 and TRBJ2-7, is GAGVSQSPSNKVTEKGKDVELRCDPISGHTALYWYRQSLGQGLEFLIYFQGNSAPDKSGLPSDRFSAERTGGSVSTLTIQRTQQEDSAVYLCASSLVLAGGEQYFGPGTRLTVT.

The V gene is TRBV12-3 or TRBV12-4, the J gene TRBJ2-7, with D tentatively TRBD1 (5 bases). V lost 1 base and J lost 3, with 7 bases in between. The CDR3 runs 13 residues. DNA for the CDR3: TGTGCCAGCAGTTTAGGACAGTTCTACGAGCAGTACTTC. This translates into CASSLGQFYEQYF.

The V gene is TRBV29-1, the J gene TRBJ2-2; 13 positions agree with TRBD2. CDR3 length: 17 amino acids. Germline-derived CDR1 and CDR2 are SQVTM and ANQGSEA. V was pared by 2 bases and J by 3 bases, with 6 bases of the junction left unmatched. The CDR3 region has the DNA TGCAGCGTTGAAATAACTAGCGGGAGGGGGCACACCGGGGAGCTGTTTTTT. Translating it yields CSVEITSGRGHTGELFF.

This clone has just one count. This rearrangement joins TRBV5-5 to TRBJ2-2; D unresolved. The length of the CDR3 is 15 residues. Per the germline V gene, CDR1 is SGHKS and CDR2 is YYEKEE (reference sequence). V lost 0 bases and J lost 5, with 11 bases in between. The CDR3 region is CASSLDPFPTGELFF. The CDR3 nucleotides read TGTGCCAGCAGCTTGGATCCGTTCCCTACCGGGGAGCTGTTTTTT.

The chain combines TRBV27 with TRBJ1-2; 7 bases map to TRBD1. V trimming: 6 bases; J trimming: 8 bases; junction bases outside the gene matches: 9. Per the germline V gene, CDR1 is MNHEY and CDR2 is SMNVEV (reference sequence). The CDR3 totals 13 residues. The CDR3 nucleotides read TGTGCCAGCAGAAACACAGGGGACGGCGGCTACACCTTC. Its translation: CASRNTGDGGYTF.

This chain uses TRBV6-1 with TRBJ2-4; D is perhaps TRBD2 (6 bases). V was clipped by 1 base and J by 1 base, with 14 bases between them. Germline CDR1 and CDR2: MNHNS and SASEGT. The length of the CDR3 is 17 residues. CDR3 sequence: CASSEEGPREAKNIQYF. The CDR3 region has the DNA TGTGCCAGCAGTGAAGAGGGTCCCCGGGAGGCCAAAAACATTCAGTACTTC.